Listed below are T cell receptor beta chains from one sample, sequenced in a study of blood T cell repertoires in COVID-19. The data were produced by immunoSEQ multiplex PCR, yet TCRdb's version contains in-frame clones alone and is incomplete. The table shows about 200,000 clones, with 85% to 90% occurring only once. Sequencing input: peripheral blood. The receptors here all came from a man older than 75 with acute or convalescent COVID-19. Both conserved end residues are part of each CDR3. D genes are given only for firm matches. The size entry is marked missing in some rows and otherwise reads once, few, many or a size class.

d_gene: -
abundance: -
v_gene: TRBV24-1
j_gene: TRBJ2-5
CDR3nt: TGTGCCACCAGTGAGCAGGGAATGTGGACCCAGTACTTC
CDR3aa: CATSEQGMWTQYF

d_gene: -
abundance: -
v_gene: TRBV2
j_gene: TRBJ2-7
CDR3nt: TGTGCCAGCAGTGTGCGGGGTACCAGCTCCTACGAGCAGTACTTC
CDR3aa: CASSVRGTSSYEQYF

d_gene: -
abundance: -
v_gene: TRBV29-1
j_gene: TRBJ1-1
CDR3nt: TGCAGCGTGGCAACAGTGGACACTGAAGCTTTCTTT
CDR3aa: CSVATVDTEAFF

d_gene: TRBD2
abundance: -
v_gene: TRBV7-6
j_gene: TRBJ2-7
CDR3nt: TGTGCCAGCAGCTTAGCGCAAAATAGCGGGAGGGGCTACGAGCAGTACTTC
CDR3aa: CASSLAQNSGRGYEQYF

d_gene: -
abundance: once
v_gene: TRBV27
j_gene: TRBJ2-7
CDR3nt: TGTGCCAGCAGTTCGGGTGCTTCCTACGAGCAGTACTTC
CDR3aa: CASSSGASYEQYF

d_gene: TRBD1
abundance: -
v_gene: TRBV19
j_gene: TRBJ2-5
CDR3nt: TGTGCCACCACCGCCGGACAGGGGATGTGGGAGACCCAGTACTTC
CDR3aa: CATTAGQGMWETQYF

d_gene: TRBD1
abundance: -
v_gene: TRBV18
j_gene: TRBJ1-4
CDR3nt: TGTGCCAGCTCGCCGACAGGGGCCCGAACTAATGAAAAACTGTTTTTT
CDR3aa: CASSPTGARTNEKLFF

d_gene: -
abundance: -
v_gene: TRBV29-1
j_gene: TRBJ1-2
CDR3nt: TGCAGCGTTGAACGCGAGTATGGCTACACCTTC
CDR3aa: CSVEREYGYTF

d_gene: -
abundance: once
v_gene: TRBV6-5
j_gene: TRBJ2-3
CDR3nt: TGTGCCAGCCGCGATTCTAACAGGGGCACAGATACGCAGTATTTT
CDR3aa: CASRDSNRGTDTQYF

d_gene: -
abundance: once
v_gene: TRBV4-2
j_gene: TRBJ1-3
CDR3nt: TGTGCCAGCAGCCTGGGGGGGATAGAGCCTCGAAACACCATATATTTT
CDR3aa: CASSLGGIEPRNTIYF

d_gene: TRBD2
abundance: -
v_gene: TRBV6-1
j_gene: TRBJ2-7
CDR3nt: TGTGCCAGCAGTGATGCTAGCGGGAGACTCGAGCAGTACTTC
CDR3aa: CASSDASGRLEQYF

d_gene: -
abundance: -
v_gene: TRBV7-7
j_gene: TRBJ2-1
CDR3nt: TGTGCTAGCAGCCCAGGGGCTGGCTCCTACAATGAGCAGTTCTTC
CDR3aa: CASSPGAGSYNEQFF

d_gene: TRBD1
abundance: -
v_gene: TRBV7-2
j_gene: TRBJ1-2
CDR3nt: TGTGCCAGCAGCTTAACCGGGCAGGGGGCTCCTGGCTACACCTTC
CDR3aa: CASSLTGQGAPGYTF

d_gene: TRBD2
abundance: few
v_gene: TRBV18
j_gene: TRBJ2-5
CDR3nt: TGTGCCAGCTCACCATTAGGAGCGACTAGCGGGCGCGGGGAGACCCAGTACTTC
CDR3aa: CASSPLGATSGRGETQYF

d_gene: TRBD2
abundance: -
v_gene: TRBV19
j_gene: TRBJ2-7
CDR3nt: TGTGCCAGTAGTATTCCGGGGGGGGAGTCCTACGAGCAGTACTTC
CDR3aa: CASSIPGGESYEQYF

d_gene: -
abundance: -
v_gene: TRBV4-1
j_gene: TRBJ1-1
CDR3nt: TGCCCCCGCCGCCGCCCCGGACGGGGCACTGAAGCTTTCTTT
CDR3aa: CPRRRPGRGTEAFF

d_gene: TRBD1
abundance: -
v_gene: TRBV6-2/TRBV6-3
j_gene: TRBJ2-4
CDR3nt: TGTGCCAGCGGCCCGACAGGGAAGAAAAACATTCAGTACTTC
CDR3aa: CASGPTGKKNIQYF

d_gene: -
abundance: few
v_gene: TRBV5-1
j_gene: TRBJ2-7
CDR3nt: TGCGCCAGCAGCTTGGGGGTTGGGACTCTACGTTACGAGCAGTACTTC
CDR3aa: CASSLGVGTLRYEQYF

d_gene: -
abundance: -
v_gene: TRBV7-9
j_gene: TRBJ1-1
CDR3nt: TGTGCCAGCAGCTTCGAGACAGGTGCTGAAGCTTTCTTT
CDR3aa: CASSFETGAEAFF

d_gene: -
abundance: -
v_gene: TRBV4-1
j_gene: TRBJ2-3
CDR3nt: TGCGCCAGCAGCCCTTCTGTCAGCACAGATACGCAGTATTTT
CDR3aa: CASSPSVSTDTQYF

d_gene: -
abundance: -
v_gene: TRBV18
j_gene: TRBJ2-2
CDR3nt: TGTGCCAGCTCACCCCAGGGCGACACCGGGGAGCTGTTTTTT
CDR3aa: CASSPQGDTGELFF

d_gene: TRBD2
abundance: -
v_gene: TRBV5-1
j_gene: TRBJ2-1
CDR3nt: TGCGCCAGCAGCTTGGGCCTAGCGGGAGTGGATGAGCAGTTCTTC
CDR3aa: CASSLGLAGVDEQFF

d_gene: TRBD2
abundance: -
v_gene: TRBV5-1
j_gene: TRBJ2-1
CDR3nt: TGCGCCAGCAGCCAAGAAGTGGGAGGGGTTAATGAGCAGTTCTTC
CDR3aa: CASSQEVGGVNEQFF

d_gene: TRBD2
abundance: -
v_gene: TRBV4-1
j_gene: TRBJ2-7
CDR3nt: TGCGCCAGCAGCCAAGTTATACTAGCGGGATCCTACGAGCAGTACTTC
CDR3aa: CASSQVILAGSYEQYF

d_gene: -
abundance: few
v_gene: TRBV11-2
j_gene: TRBJ1-5
CDR3nt: TGTGCCAGCAGCTTAGAAAGGGGTCAGCCCCAGCATTTT
CDR3aa: CASSLERGQPQHF

d_gene: TRBD1
abundance: -
v_gene: TRBV6-5
j_gene: TRBJ2-2
CDR3nt: TGTGCCAGCAGCCGAGGGACAGTGTACACCGGGGAGCTGTTTTTT
CDR3aa: CASSRGTVYTGELFF

d_gene: TRBD1
abundance: -
v_gene: TRBV6-4
j_gene: TRBJ1-2
CDR3nt: TGTGCCAGCAGCCCGACAGGGCACGATGGCTACACCTTC
CDR3aa: CASSPTGHDGYTF

d_gene: TRBD1
abundance: -
v_gene: TRBV23-1
j_gene: TRBJ1-1
CDR3nt: TGCGCCAGCAGTCAATTGGTTTCTCGGGACAGGAGGGAATTGGGCACTGAAGCTTTCTTT
CDR3aa: CASSQLVSRDRRELGTEAFF

d_gene: -
abundance: -
v_gene: TRBV28
j_gene: TRBJ1-6
CDR3nt: TGTGCCAGCAGTTTCTCACAGGGAAATTCACCCCTCCACTTT
CDR3aa: CASSFSQGNSPLHF

d_gene: TRBD1
abundance: -
v_gene: TRBV6-5
j_gene: TRBJ1-6
CDR3nt: TGTGCCAGCAGGACAGGGGTATATAATTCACCCCTCCACTTT
CDR3aa: CASRTGVYNSPLHF

d_gene: -
abundance: -
v_gene: TRBV5-4
j_gene: TRBJ2-7
CDR3nt: TGTGCCAGCAGCTTTGAGGGATTGAACGAGCAGTACTTC
CDR3aa: CASSFEGLNEQYF

d_gene: -
abundance: -
v_gene: TRBV4-3
j_gene: TRBJ2-5
CDR3nt: TGCGCCAGCAGCCAAAGACCAGGGGAGACCCAGTACTTC
CDR3aa: CASSQRPGETQYF

d_gene: -
abundance: -
v_gene: TRBV18
j_gene: TRBJ1-1
CDR3nt: TGTGCCAGCTCACCGGTCGGGACTAACACTGAAGCTTTCTTT
CDR3aa: CASSPVGTNTEAFF

d_gene: TRBD2
abundance: -
v_gene: TRBV7-8
j_gene: TRBJ2-1
CDR3nt: TGTGCCAGCAGCTTATCCCGGACTAGCGGGAGTTCCTCCTACAATGAGCAGTTCTTC
CDR3aa: CASSLSRTSGSSSYNEQFF

d_gene: -
abundance: -
v_gene: TRBV4-1
j_gene: TRBJ1-5
CDR3nt: TGCGCCAGCAGCCCCCTTTATACCCCCGGACATAGTAGCAATCAGCCCCAGCATTTT
CDR3aa: CASSPLYTPGHSSNQPQHF

d_gene: TRBD2
abundance: -
v_gene: TRBV5-1
j_gene: TRBJ2-1
CDR3nt: TGCGCCAGCAGCTTGGATCTAGCGGGAGTAAATGAGCAGTTCTTC
CDR3aa: CASSLDLAGVNEQFF

d_gene: TRBD2
abundance: once
v_gene: TRBV28
j_gene: TRBJ2-3
CDR3nt: TGTGCCAGCAGCATGGCCGGACTAGACGGGGCAGATACGCAGTATTTT
CDR3aa: CASSMAGLDGADTQYF

d_gene: TRBD1
abundance: -
v_gene: TRBV6-2/TRBV6-3
j_gene: TRBJ1-1
CDR3nt: TGTGCCAGCAGTTACCTATGGGGACAGGGGGACACTGAAGCTTTCTTT
CDR3aa: CASSYLWGQGDTEAFF

d_gene: TRBD1
abundance: once
v_gene: TRBV27
j_gene: TRBJ1-5
CDR3nt: TGTGCCAGCCGAGCAGGGGGCGCGGGCAATCAGCCCCAGCATTTT
CDR3aa: CASRAGGAGNQPQHF

d_gene: TRBD1
abundance: -
v_gene: TRBV10-1
j_gene: TRBJ1-6
CDR3nt: TGCGCCAGCAGTGCACCGGGACAGTATTTATCTTGGGATTCACCCCTCCACTTT
CDR3aa: CASSAPGQYLSWDSPLHF

d_gene: -
abundance: -
v_gene: TRBV28
j_gene: TRBJ2-7
CDR3nt: TGTGCCAGCACCACAGGGCTGTCTTACGAGCAGTACTTC
CDR3aa: CASTTGLSYEQYF

d_gene: TRBD1
abundance: -
v_gene: TRBV11-2
j_gene: TRBJ2-1
CDR3nt: TGTGCCAGCAGCACTGGACAGGGACCCTACAATGAGCAGTTCTTC
CDR3aa: CASSTGQGPYNEQFF

d_gene: TRBD1
abundance: -
v_gene: TRBV10-3
j_gene: TRBJ2-5
CDR3nt: TGTGCCATCAGTGAGGGGACAGTCCAAGAGACCCAGTACTTC
CDR3aa: CAISEGTVQETQYF

d_gene: -
abundance: -
v_gene: TRBV6-5
j_gene: TRBJ1-1
CDR3nt: TGTGCCAGCAGTTACGCGAAGAACACTGAAGCTTTCTTT
CDR3aa: CASSYAKNTEAFF

d_gene: TRBD2
abundance: -
v_gene: TRBV7-9
j_gene: TRBJ2-2
CDR3nt: TGTGCCAGCAGCTTAACTACGGGACTAGCAGCCGGGGAGCTGTTTTTT
CDR3aa: CASSLTTGLAAGELFF

d_gene: -
abundance: -
v_gene: TRBV6-6
j_gene: TRBJ2-5
CDR3nt: TGTGCCAGCAGTTACTCGAGGCTAGCTTCAAAAGAGACCCAGTACTTC
CDR3aa: CASSYSRLASKETQYF

d_gene: TRBD1
abundance: -
v_gene: TRBV29-1
j_gene: TRBJ1-1
CDR3nt: TGCAGCGCTCGGACAGGGGGCGGGATAAACACTGAAGCTTTCTTT
CDR3aa: CSARTGGGINTEAFF

d_gene: TRBD2
abundance: once
v_gene: TRBV11-2
j_gene: TRBJ2-7
CDR3nt: TGTGCCAGCAGCCCCGTAATCGGGACTAGCGGGAGTTCAGTGCAGTACTTC
CDR3aa: CASSPVIGTSGSSVQYF

d_gene: -
abundance: -
v_gene: TRBV28
j_gene: TRBJ1-5
CDR3nt: TGTGCCAGCAGGGCAGGGAATCAGCCCCAGCATTTT
CDR3aa: CASRAGNQPQHF

d_gene: TRBD1
abundance: -
v_gene: TRBV14
j_gene: TRBJ2-3
CDR3nt: TGTGCCAGCAGCCAACAGGGGGGCACAGATACGCAGTATTTT
CDR3aa: CASSQQGGTDTQYF

d_gene: TRBD2
abundance: -
v_gene: TRBV10-3
j_gene: TRBJ2-3
CDR3nt: TGTGCCATCAACCCTAGGACTAGCGGGAGACCGACGGGCACAGATACGCAGTATTTT
CDR3aa: CAINPRTSGRPTGTDTQYF

d_gene: TRBD2
abundance: -
v_gene: TRBV5-6
j_gene: TRBJ2-1
CDR3nt: TGTGCCAGCAGCTTTAAGGCTAGCGGATACAATGAGCAGTTCTTC
CDR3aa: CASSFKASGYNEQFF

d_gene: -
abundance: -
v_gene: TRBV6-2/TRBV6-3
j_gene: TRBJ1-1
CDR3nt: TGTGCCAGCAGCGCTATGGGGGGGACCACTGAAGCTTTCTTT
CDR3aa: CASSAMGGTTEAFF

d_gene: TRBD1
abundance: -
v_gene: TRBV11-2
j_gene: TRBJ1-6
CDR3nt: TGTGCCAGCAGCTCCCTGGACAGGGGTGGTTCACCCCTCCACTTT
CDR3aa: CASSSLDRGGSPLHF

d_gene: -
abundance: once
v_gene: TRBV29-1
j_gene: TRBJ2-1
CDR3nt: TGCAGCGTTGGAATGAGGAACTACAATGAGCAGTTCTTC
CDR3aa: CSVGMRNYNEQFF

d_gene: -
abundance: -
v_gene: TRBV10-3
j_gene: TRBJ2-3
CDR3nt: TGTGCCATCAGTGACGGGACAGATACGCAGTATTTT
CDR3aa: CAISDGTDTQYF

d_gene: TRBD1
abundance: -
v_gene: TRBV18
j_gene: TRBJ1-5
CDR3nt: TGTGCCAGCTCATACGACAGGGGCGGTCAGCCCCAGCATTTT
CDR3aa: CASSYDRGGQPQHF

d_gene: TRBD2
abundance: -
v_gene: TRBV5-4
j_gene: TRBJ2-1
CDR3nt: TGTGCCAGCAGGCTGGGACTAGCGGGCTACAATGAGCAGTTCTTC
CDR3aa: CASRLGLAGYNEQFF

d_gene: TRBD2
abundance: -
v_gene: TRBV4-1
j_gene: TRBJ2-3
CDR3nt: TGCGCCAGCAGCCAAGATCGGTCTAGCGGGGGCTCAGATACGCAGTATTTT
CDR3aa: CASSQDRSSGGSDTQYF